Listed below are T cell receptor beta chains from one sample, sequenced in a study of blood T cell repertoires in COVID-19. TCRdb keeps only in-frame clones here, not all; method: immunoSEQ multiplex PCR. In the table there are approximately 92,000 clones, 82% of which are singletons. The source material was peripheral blood. These receptors were obtained from an elderly man with acute or convalescent COVID-19. Each CDR3 is given with its conserved first and last residue. A D gene is named only where the DNA matches it firmly. Clone size is not always given. Where it is, it says once, few, many or a class for expanded clones.

d_call,v_call,j_call,cdr3_length,clone_size,cdr3_aa,cdr3_nt
TRBD1,TRBV27,TRBJ2-1,17,.,CASSFPATGGIGNEQFF,TGTGCCAGCAGTTTTCCCGCGACAGGGGGCATAGGGAATGAGCAGTTCTTC
.,TRBV6-5,TRBJ2-7,13,once,CASSFPGSNEQYF,TGTGCCAGCAGTTTCCCAGGGTCGAACGAGCAGTACTTC
TRBD2,TRBV15,TRBJ2-1,14,.,CATSLAGVYNEQFF,TGTGCCACCAGCTTAGCGGGGGTCTACAATGAGCAGTTCTTC
.,TRBV11-3,TRBJ2-7,13,.,CASSLESSYEQYF,TGTGCCAGCAGCTTAGAGAGCTCCTACGAGCAGTACTTC
.,TRBV28,TRBJ2-1,12,.,CASCPVENEQFF,TGTGCCAGCTGCCCTGTTGAGAATGAGCAGTTCTTC
.,TRBV7-7,TRBJ2-2,13,hyperexpanded,CASSFQTKGELFF,TGTGCCAGCAGCTTTCAGACTAAAGGGGAGCTGTTTTTT
.,TRBV5-6,TRBJ1-4,16,.,CASSWGLTSTNEKLFF,TGTGCCAGCAGCTGGGGGCTGACTTCAACTAATGAAAAACTGTTTTTT
TRBD1,TRBV4-1,TRBJ1-1,16,.,CASSQTRQGGYTEAFF,TGCGCCAGCAGCCAAACACGACAGGGGGGATACACTGAAGCTTTCTTT
.,TRBV14,TRBJ2-5,15,.,CASSQGLVRQETQYF,TGTGCCAGCAGCCAAGGTCTAGTGAGACAAGAGACCCAGTACTTC
TRBD1,TRBV2,TRBJ1-1,16,.,CASPGGQGHENTEAFF,TGTGCCAGCCCGGGGGGACAGGGTCATGAGAACACTGAAGCTTTCTTT
.,TRBV5-1,TRBJ1-2,16,few,CASSPGLTGIKGGYTF,TGCGCCAGCAGCCCTGGACTCACAGGGATCAAGGGTGGCTACACCTTC
TRBD1,TRBV6-5,TRBJ1-1,12,.,CASTTGQGEAFF,TGTGCCAGCACCACAGGACAGGGTGAAGCTTTCTTT
TRBD1,TRBV28,TRBJ1-3,14,.,CASSTGTVGNTIYF,TGTGCCAGCAGTACCGGGACAGTTGGAAACACCATATATTTT
.,TRBV7-9,TRBJ2-1,15,few,CASSLSQGLDNEQFF,TGTGCCAGCAGCTTGAGTCAGGGATTGGACAATGAGCAGTTCTTC
.,TRBV5-6,TRBJ2-5,13,.,CASSLVSQETQYF,TGTGCCAGCAGCTTGGTCAGTCAAGAGACCCAGTACTTC
.,TRBV9,TRBJ1-4,16,.,CASSVRQLEANEKLFF,TGTGCCAGCAGCGTACGACAGCTCGAGGCTAATGAAAAACTGTTTTTT
.,TRBV27,TRBJ1-1,11,.,CASKQNTEAFF,TGTGCCAGCAAGCAGAACACTGAAGCTTTCTTT
.,TRBV18,TRBJ1-2,14,.,CASSPVRGDGGYTF,TGTGCCAGCTCTCCGGTACGGGGAGACGGTGGCTACACCTTC
.,TRBV23-1,TRBJ2-7,13,.,CASASGTYYEQYF,TGCGCCAGCGCCTCCGGGACTTACTACGAGCAGTACTTC
.,TRBV4-1,TRBJ1-5,14,.,CASSQDRGNQPQHF,TGCGCCAGCAGCCAAGATCGGGGTAATCAGCCCCAGCATTTT
.,TRBV4-3,TRBJ2-1,14,few,CASSQDVGANEQFF,TGCGCCAGCAGCCAAGATGTGGGGGCGAATGAGCAGTTCTTC
.,TRBV7-9,TRBJ1-1,13,.,CASSAGVLTEAFF,TGTGCCAGCAGCGCAGGGGTTCTCACTGAAGCTTTCTTT
TRBD1,TRBV7-2,TRBJ1-5,15,.,CASSYKTGDHQPQHF,TGTGCCAGCAGCTACAAAACAGGGGATCATCAGCCCCAGCATTTT
TRBD2,TRBV11-2,TRBJ2-1,16,.,CASSLREGNSYNEQFF,TGTGCCAGCAGCTTACGGGAGGGGAACTCCTACAATGAGCAGTTCTTC
.,TRBV4-3,TRBJ1-5,15,.,CASSQFKGGHQPQHF,TGCGCCAGCAGCCAATTTAAGGGGGGGCATCAGCCCCAGCATTTT
TRBD1,TRBV27,TRBJ1-5,15,.,CASSASGGSNQPQHF,TGTGCCAGCAGTGCATCAGGGGGCTCTAATCAGCCCCAGCATTTT
TRBD1,TRBV9,TRBJ1-6,17,.,CASSLLPGQGMNSPLHF,TGTGCCAGCAGCCTACTACCGGGACAGGGAATGAATTCACCCCTCCACTTT
TRBD2,TRBV9,TRBJ2-1,19,.,CASSGLTPGLAGSYNEQFF,TGTGCCAGCAGCGGTTTAACACCGGGACTAGCGGGCTCCTACAATGAGCAGTTCTTC
.,TRBV30,TRBJ1-4,15,few,CAWSVWQGVREKLFF,TGTGCCTGGAGTGTTTGGCAGGGTGTACGGGAAAAACTGTTTTTT
.,TRBV5-1,TRBJ2-1,15,once,CASSSTGSSYNEQFF,TGCGCCAGCAGCTCGACGGGAAGCTCCTACAATGAGCAGTTCTTC
TRBD1,TRBV27,TRBJ1-2,13,.,CASRTGGRDGYTF,TGTGCCAGCAGGACAGGGGGCCGGGATGGCTACACCTTC
.,TRBV11-2,TRBJ2-5,14,.,CASSYRAEQETQYF,TGTGCCAGCAGCTACCGCGCGGAACAAGAGACCCAGTACTTC
.,TRBV30,TRBJ1-1,13,.,CAWSASGDPRVFF,TGTGCCTGGAGTGCCTCAGGGGATCCCCGTGTTTTCTTT
TRBD1,TRBV5-1,TRBJ1-5,16,once,CASSLGQGAANQPQHF,TGCGCCAGCAGCTTGGGACAGGGGGCCGCCAATCAGCCCCAGCATTTT
.,TRBV30,TRBJ2-3,13,.,CAWSTPHTDTQYF,TGTGCCTGGAGCACACCCCACACAGATACGCAGTATTTT
.,TRBV9,TRBJ1-2,13,few,CASSAHTGNGYTF,TGTGCCAGCAGCGCGCACACAGGGAACGGCTACACCTTC
TRBD1,TRBV6-2/TRBV6-3,TRBJ1-1,15,.,CASSLGTGEYTEAFF,TGTGCCAGCAGTTTGGGGACAGGGGAATACACTGAAGCTTTCTTT
.,TRBV6-5,TRBJ1-1,13,.,CASSVGGNTEAFF,TGTGCCAGCAGCGTTGGAGGGAACACTGAAGCTTTCTTT
TRBD2,TRBV6-5,TRBJ2-1,14,.,CASSLAGSYNEQFF,TGTGCCAGCAGTTTAGCGGGATCCTACAATGAGCAGTTCTTC
TRBD2,TRBV7-2,TRBJ2-3,16,.,CASSRRGGISTDTQYF,TGTGCCAGCAGCCGGCGGGGGGGCATTAGCACAGATACGCAGTATTTT
TRBD2,TRBV11-2,TRBJ2-7,17,.,CASSSRSELAGPYEQYF,TGTGCCAGCAGCTCCAGAAGCGAGCTAGCGGGCCCCTACGAGCAGTACTTC
.,TRBV3-1/TRBV3-2,TRBJ2-2,13,few,CASSPRGTGELFF,TGTGCCAGCAGCCCCCGGGGCACCGGGGAGCTGTTTTTT
.,TRBV5-5,TRBJ2-7,15,.,CASSWTRGNSYEQYF,TGTGCCAGCAGCTGGACCAGGGGCAACTCCTACGAGCAGTACTTC
.,TRBV15,TRBJ1-1,20,medium-sized,CATSRNGIIGGKGRNTEAFF,TGTGCCACCAGCAGAAACGGGATTATAGGGGGAAAGGGTAGAAACACTGAAGCTTTCTTT
.,TRBV30,TRBJ1-5,14,few,CAWSVGGSNQPQHF,TGTGCCTGGAGTGTGGGGGGAAGCAATCAGCCCCAGCATTTT
TRBD1,TRBV7-2,TRBJ2-5,15,.,CASSSGQVGQETQYF,TGTGCCAGCAGCTCGGGACAGGTTGGCCAAGAGACCCAGTACTTC
TRBD2,TRBV30,TRBJ2-3,14,once,CAWSTSGKVVTQYF,TGTGCCTGGAGTACTAGCGGGAAGGTAGTTACGCAGTATTTT
TRBD1,TRBV2,TRBJ1-6,13,.,CASNQGAGSPLHF,TGTGCCAGCAATCAGGGGGCAGGTTCACCCCTCCACTTT
.,TRBV10-2,TRBJ2-7,15,.,CASSPDRGSSYEQYF,TGCGCCAGCAGTCCTGATCGGGGGAGCTCCTACGAGCAGTACTTC